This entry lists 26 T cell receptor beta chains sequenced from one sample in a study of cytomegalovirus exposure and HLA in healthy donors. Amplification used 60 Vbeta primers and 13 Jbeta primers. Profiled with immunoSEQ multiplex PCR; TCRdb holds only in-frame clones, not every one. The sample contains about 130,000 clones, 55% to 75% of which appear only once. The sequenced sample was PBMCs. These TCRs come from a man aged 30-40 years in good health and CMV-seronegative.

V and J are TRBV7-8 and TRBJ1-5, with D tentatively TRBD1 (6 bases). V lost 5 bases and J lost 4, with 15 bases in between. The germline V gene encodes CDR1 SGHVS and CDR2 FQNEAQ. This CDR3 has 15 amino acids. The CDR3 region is CASSLFQGPNQPQHF. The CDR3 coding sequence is TGTGCCAGCAGCCTCTTTCAGGGGCCAAATCAGCCCCAGCATTTT. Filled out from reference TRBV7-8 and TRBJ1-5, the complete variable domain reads GAGVSQSPRYKVAKRGQDVALRCDPISGHVSLFWYQQALGQGPEFLTYFQNEAQLDKSGLPSDRFFAERPEGSVSTLKIQRTQQEDSAVYLCASSLFQGPNQPQHFGDGTRLSIL.

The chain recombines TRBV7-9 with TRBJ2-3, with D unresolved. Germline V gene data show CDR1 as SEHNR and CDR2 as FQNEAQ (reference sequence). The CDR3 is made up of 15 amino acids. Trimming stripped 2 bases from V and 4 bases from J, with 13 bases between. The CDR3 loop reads CASSLRLGQADTQYF. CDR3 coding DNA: TGTGCCAGCAGCTTAAGGTTGGGCCAGGCAGATACGCAGTATTTT. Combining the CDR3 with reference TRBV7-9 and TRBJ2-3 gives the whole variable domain DTGVSQNPRHKITKRGQNVTFRCDPISEHNRLYWYRQTLGQGPEFLTYFQNEAQLEKSRLLSDRFSAERPKGSFSTLEIQRTEQGDSAMYLCASSLRLGQADTQYFGPGTRLTVL.

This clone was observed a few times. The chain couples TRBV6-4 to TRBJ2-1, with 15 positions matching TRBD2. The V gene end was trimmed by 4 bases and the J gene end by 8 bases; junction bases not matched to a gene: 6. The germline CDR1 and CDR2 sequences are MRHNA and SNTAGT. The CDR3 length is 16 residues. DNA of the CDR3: TGTGCCAGCAGTGGAGGACTAGCGGGGGGGTCCGATGAGCAGTTCTTC. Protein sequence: CASSGGLAGGSDEQFF.

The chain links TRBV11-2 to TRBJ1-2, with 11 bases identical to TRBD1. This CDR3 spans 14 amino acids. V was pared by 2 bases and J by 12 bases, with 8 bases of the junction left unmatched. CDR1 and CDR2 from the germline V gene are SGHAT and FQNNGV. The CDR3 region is CASSLSSRDRGNTF. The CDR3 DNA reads TGTGCCAGCAGCTTATCCTCTCGGGACAGGGGGAACACCTTC.

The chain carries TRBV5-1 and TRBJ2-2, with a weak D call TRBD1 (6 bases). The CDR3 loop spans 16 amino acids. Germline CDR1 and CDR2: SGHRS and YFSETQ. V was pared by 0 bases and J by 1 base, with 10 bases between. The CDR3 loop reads CASSLAQQGNTGELFF. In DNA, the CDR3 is TGCGCCAGCAGCTTGGCCCAACAGGGGAACACCGGGGAGCTGTTTTTT.

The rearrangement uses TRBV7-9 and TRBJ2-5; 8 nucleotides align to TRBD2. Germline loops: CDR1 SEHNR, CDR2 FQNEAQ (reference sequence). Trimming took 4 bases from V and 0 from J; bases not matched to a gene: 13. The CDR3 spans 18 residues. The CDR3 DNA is TGTGCCAGCAGCTGGGGACTAGGCACGTCCCTGTACCAAGAGACCCAGTACTTC. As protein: CASSWGLGTSLYQETQYF.

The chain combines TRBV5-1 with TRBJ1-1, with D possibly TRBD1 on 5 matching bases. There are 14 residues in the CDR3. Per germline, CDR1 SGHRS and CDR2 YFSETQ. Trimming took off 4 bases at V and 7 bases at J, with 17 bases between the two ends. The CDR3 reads CASSIAGTALEAFF. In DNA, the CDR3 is TGCGCCAGCAGCATCGCGGGGACGGCCCTTGAAGCTTTCTTT.

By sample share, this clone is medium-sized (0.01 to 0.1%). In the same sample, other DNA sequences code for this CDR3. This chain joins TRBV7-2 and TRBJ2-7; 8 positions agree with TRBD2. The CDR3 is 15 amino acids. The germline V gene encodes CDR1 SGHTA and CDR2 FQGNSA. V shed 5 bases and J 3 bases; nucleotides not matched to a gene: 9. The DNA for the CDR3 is TGTGCCAGCAGCCCCCGTACGAGCGGGGGCTACGAGCAGTACTTC. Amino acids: CASSPRTSGGYEQYF.

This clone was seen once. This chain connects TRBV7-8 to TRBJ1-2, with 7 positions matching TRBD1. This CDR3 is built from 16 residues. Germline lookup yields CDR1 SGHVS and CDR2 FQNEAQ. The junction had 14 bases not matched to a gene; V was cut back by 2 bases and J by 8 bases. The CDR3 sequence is CASSLRTGGPYSGYTF. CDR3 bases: TGTGCCAGCAGCTTACGGACAGGCGGGCCCTATTCCGGCTACACCTTC.

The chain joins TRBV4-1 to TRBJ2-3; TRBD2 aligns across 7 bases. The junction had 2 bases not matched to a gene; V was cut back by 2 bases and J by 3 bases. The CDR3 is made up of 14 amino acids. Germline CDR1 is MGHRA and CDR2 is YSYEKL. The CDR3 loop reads CASSQTSATDTQYF. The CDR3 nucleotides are TGCGCCAGCAGCCAAACTAGCGCTACAGATACGCAGTATTTT.

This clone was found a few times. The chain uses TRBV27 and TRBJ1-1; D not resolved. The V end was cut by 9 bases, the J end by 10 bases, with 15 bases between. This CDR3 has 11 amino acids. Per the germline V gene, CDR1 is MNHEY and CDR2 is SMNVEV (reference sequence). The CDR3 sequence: CARRNRSRAFF. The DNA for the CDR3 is TGTGCCAGGCGCAACCGGAGTAGAGCTTTCTTT.

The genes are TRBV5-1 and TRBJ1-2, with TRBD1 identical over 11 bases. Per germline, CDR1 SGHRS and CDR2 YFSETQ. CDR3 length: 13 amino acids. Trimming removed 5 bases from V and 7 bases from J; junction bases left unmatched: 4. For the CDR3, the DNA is TGCGCCAGCAGAACGGACAGGGGGCTTGGCTACACCTTC. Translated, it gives CASRTDRGLGYTF.

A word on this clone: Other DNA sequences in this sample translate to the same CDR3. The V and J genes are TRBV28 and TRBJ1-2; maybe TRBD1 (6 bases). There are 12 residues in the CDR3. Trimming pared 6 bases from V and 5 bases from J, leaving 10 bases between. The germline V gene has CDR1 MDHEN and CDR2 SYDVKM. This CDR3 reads CASSPRGYGYTF. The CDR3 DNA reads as TGTGCCAGCAGCCCCAGGGGATATGGCTACACCTTC.

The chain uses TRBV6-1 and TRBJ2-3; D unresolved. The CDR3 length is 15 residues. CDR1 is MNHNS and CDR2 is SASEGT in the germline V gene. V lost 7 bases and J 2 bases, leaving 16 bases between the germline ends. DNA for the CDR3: TGTGCCAGCATTCGGTCCCCTCTTCACACAGATACGCAGTATTTT. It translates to CASIRSPLHTDTQYF.

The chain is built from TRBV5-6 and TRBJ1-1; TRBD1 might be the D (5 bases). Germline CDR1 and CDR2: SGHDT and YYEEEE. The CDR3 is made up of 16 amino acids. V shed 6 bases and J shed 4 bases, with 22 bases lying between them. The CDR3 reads CASTFGYRGLITEAFF. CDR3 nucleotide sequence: TGTGCCAGCACTTTTGGTTATAGGGGTTTAATCACTGAAGCTTTCTTT.

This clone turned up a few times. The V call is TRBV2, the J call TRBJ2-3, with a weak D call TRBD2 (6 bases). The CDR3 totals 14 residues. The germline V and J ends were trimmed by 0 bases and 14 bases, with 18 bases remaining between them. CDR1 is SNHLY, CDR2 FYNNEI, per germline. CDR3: CASSEALQGLRAYF. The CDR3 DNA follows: TGTGCCAGCAGTGAAGCGCTTCAGGGACTCCGGGCGTATTTT.

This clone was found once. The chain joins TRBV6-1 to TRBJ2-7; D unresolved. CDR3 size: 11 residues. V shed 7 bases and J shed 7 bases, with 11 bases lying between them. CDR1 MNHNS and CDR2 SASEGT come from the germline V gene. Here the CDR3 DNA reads TGTGCCAGCACCAATCGAGAAGAGCAGTACTTC. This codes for CASTNREEQYF.

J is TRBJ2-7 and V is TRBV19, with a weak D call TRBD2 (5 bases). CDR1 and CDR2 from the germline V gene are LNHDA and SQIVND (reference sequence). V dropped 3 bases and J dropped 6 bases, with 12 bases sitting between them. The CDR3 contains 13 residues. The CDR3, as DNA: TGTGCCAGTAGTATTGGGTTGGGGAGCGAGCAGTACTTC. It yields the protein CASSIGLGSEQYF.

The CDR3 DNA reads TGTGCCAGCAGCCCGAGTCTGCGATCACCCCTCCACTTT. It codes for CASSPSLRSPLHF. V and J are TRBV11-2 and TRBJ1-6; D is unresolved. The CDR3 is 13 amino acids. The germline gives CDR1 SGHAT, CDR2 FQNNGV. V was clipped by 5 bases and J by 10 bases, with 12 bases between them.

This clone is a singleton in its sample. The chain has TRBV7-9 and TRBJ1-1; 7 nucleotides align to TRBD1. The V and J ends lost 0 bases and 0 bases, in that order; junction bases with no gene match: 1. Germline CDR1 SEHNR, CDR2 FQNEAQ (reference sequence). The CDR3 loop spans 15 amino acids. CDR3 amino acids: CASSLAGTVNTEAFF. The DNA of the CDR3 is TGTGCCAGCAGCTTAGCCGGGACAGTGAACACTGAAGCTTTCTTT.

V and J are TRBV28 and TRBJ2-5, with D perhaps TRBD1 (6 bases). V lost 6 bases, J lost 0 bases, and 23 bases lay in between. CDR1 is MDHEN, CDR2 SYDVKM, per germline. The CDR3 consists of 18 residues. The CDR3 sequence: CASSRDIFFGSNQETQYF. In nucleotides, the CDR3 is TGTGCCAGCAGCCGGGACATTTTTTTCGGTTCGAACCAAGAGACCCAGTACTTC. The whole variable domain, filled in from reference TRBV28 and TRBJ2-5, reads DVKVTQSSRYLVKRTGEKVFLECVQDMDHENMFWYRQDPGLGLRLIYFSYDVKMKEKGDIPEGYSVSREKKERFSLILESASTNQTSMYLCASSRDIFFGSNQETQYFGPGTRLLVL.

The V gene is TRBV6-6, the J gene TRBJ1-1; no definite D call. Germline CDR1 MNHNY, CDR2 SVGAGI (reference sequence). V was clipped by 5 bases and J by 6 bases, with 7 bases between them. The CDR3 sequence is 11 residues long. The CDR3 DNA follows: TGTGCCAGCAGTGCTAGCCCTGAAGCTTTCTTT. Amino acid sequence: CASSASPEAFF.

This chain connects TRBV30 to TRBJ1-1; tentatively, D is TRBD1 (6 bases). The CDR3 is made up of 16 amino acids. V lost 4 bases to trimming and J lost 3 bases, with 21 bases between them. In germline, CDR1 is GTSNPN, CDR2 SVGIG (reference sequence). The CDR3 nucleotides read TGTGCCTGGACCAAGGGTCAGGGGTGGATGGACACTGAAGCTTTCTTT. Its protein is CAWTKGQGWMDTEAFF.

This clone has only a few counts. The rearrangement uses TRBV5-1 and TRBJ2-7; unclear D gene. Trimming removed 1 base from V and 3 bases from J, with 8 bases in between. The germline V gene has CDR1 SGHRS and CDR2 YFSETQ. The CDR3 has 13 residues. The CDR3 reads CASSLTDFYEQYF. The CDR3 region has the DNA TGCGCCAGCAGCTTGACAGATTTCTACGAGCAGTACTTC.

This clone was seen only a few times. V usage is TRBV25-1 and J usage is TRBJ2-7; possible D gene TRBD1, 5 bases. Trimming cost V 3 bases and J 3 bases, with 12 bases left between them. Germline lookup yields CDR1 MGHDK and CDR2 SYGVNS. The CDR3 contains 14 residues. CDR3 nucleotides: TGTGCCAGCAGTGATAAGGGGCAGGGCTACGAGCAGTACTTC. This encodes CASSDKGQGYEQYF.

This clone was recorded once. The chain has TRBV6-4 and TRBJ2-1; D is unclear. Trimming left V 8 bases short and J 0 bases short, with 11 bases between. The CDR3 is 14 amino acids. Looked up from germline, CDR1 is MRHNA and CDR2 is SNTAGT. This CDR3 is CASGRGHSYNEQFF. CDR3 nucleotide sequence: TGTGCCAGCGGGCGTGGCCACTCCTACAATGAGCAGTTCTTC.